This TCR beta chain stems from a study of CD8+CD57+ T cells in acquired aplastic anemia. The overall study: Sorted CD4+ and CD8+ cells yielded DNA averaging approximately 3 ug. Study-wide findings and caveats: Around 29 CD8+ CDR3 sequences were shared between patients and controls.

The template used for profiling TCR beta VDJ and CDR3 was genomic DNA. TCRdb independently ran MiXCR on the reads; one entry per CDR3 protein. This table has roughly 250,000 distinct CDR3 sequences, approximately 82% appearing once. The authors sequenced patients whose flow cytometry had shown CD8+CD57+ cell expansion. This CDR3 is 14 amino acids long. The germline V and J ends were trimmed by 6 bases and 4 bases, with 15 bases remaining between them. CDR1 and CDR2 from the germline V gene are SNHLY and FYNNEI. The sample holds a few counts of this clonotype. The antigen remains undetermined. This clonotype originated in a human donor with aplastic anemia. The sequenced sample consisted of sorted CD4+, CD8+, or CD8+CD57+ T cells (not recorded which) from PBMCs. This chain connects TRBV2 to TRBJ1-2, with D maybe TRBD1 (5 bases). The CDR3, as DNA: TGTGCCAGCAGGTCTAGCGGGGGTTCCTATGGCTACACCTTC. Translated: CASRSSGGSYGYTF.